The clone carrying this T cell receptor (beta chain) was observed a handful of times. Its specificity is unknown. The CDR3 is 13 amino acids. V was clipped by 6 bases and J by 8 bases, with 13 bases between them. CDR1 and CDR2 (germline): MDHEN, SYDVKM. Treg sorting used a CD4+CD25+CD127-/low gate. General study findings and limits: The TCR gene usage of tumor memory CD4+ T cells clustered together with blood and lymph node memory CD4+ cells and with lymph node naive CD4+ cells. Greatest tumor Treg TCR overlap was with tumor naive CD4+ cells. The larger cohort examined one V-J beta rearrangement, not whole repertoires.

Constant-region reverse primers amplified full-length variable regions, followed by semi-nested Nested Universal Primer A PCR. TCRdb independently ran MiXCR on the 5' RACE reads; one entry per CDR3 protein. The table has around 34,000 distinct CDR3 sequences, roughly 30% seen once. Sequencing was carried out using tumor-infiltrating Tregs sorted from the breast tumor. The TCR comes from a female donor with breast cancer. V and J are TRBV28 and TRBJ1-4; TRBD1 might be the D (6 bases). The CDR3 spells CASSRGAGEKLFF. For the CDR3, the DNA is TGTGCCAGCAGCCGGGGGGCTGGAGAAAAACTGTTTTTT.